The 30 T cell receptor beta chains below were found in one sample sequenced in a study of PD-1 blockade in mismatch repair-deficient tumors. Profiled with immunoSEQ multiplex PCR; TCRdb holds only in-frame clones, not every one. The sample lists over 60,000 clones; around 89% were seen once. The sample here was peripheral blood, taken 52 weeks after starting pembrolizumab. These receptor sequences come from an adult with mismatch repair-deficient cancer.

The CDR3 region is CASSRPAGGAFLEQFF. The CDR3 bases are TGTGCCAGCAGCCGACCCGCGGGAGGGGCATTTCTTGAGCAGTTCTTC. V is TRBV28 and J is TRBJ2-1; the match to TRBD2 covers 9 bases. After removal of 6 bases from V and 9 bases from J, the junction contained 15 bases not matched to a gene. Germline V gene data show CDR1 as MDHEN and CDR2 as SYDVKM. The CDR3 loop spans 16 amino acids.

This chain uses TRBV29-1 with TRBJ2-3; the match to TRBD1 covers 7 bases. The CDR3 has 15 residues. Germline CDR1 reads SQVTM; CDR2 reads ANQGSEA. With 3 bases clipped from V and 1 base from J, the junction kept 7 bases outside the gene matches. The CDR3 reads CSVDGGQTGTDTQYF. CDR3 DNA: TGCAGCGTTGATGGGGGACAGACTGGCACAGATACGCAGTATTTT.

This clone came up once. The rearrangement uses TRBV5-1 and TRBJ2-7, with 12 nucleotides matching TRBD1. V lost 0 bases and J lost 4; bases outside the gene matches: 5. Germline assignment: CDR1 SGHRS and CDR2 YFSETQ. The CDR3 spans 16 residues. The CDR3 sequence is CASSLEGQGAWYEQYF. DNA for the CDR3: TGCGCCAGCAGCTTGGAGGGACAGGGGGCTTGGTACGAGCAGTACTTC.

This chain joins TRBV4-1 and TRBJ2-7; 8 bases are a match to TRBD2. From germline, CDR1 is MGHRA and CDR2 YSYEKL. J lost 3 bases, V lost 1 base, and 5 bases had no gene match. This CDR3 region has 15 residues. In DNA form, the CDR3 reads TGCGCCAGCAGCCAAGTGACTAGCGAATTCTACGAGCAGTACTTC. It yields the protein CASSQVTSEFYEQYF.

This chain uses TRBV2 with TRBJ1-1; tentative D call: TRBD1 (5 bases). V lost 4 bases to trimming and J lost 6 bases, with 12 bases between them. CDR1 SNHLY and CDR2 FYNNEI come from the germline V gene. The CDR3 consists of 13 residues. The CDR3 DNA follows: TGTGCCAGCAGTGTGGGGCTGGGGGCTGAAGCTTTCTTT. The encoded protein is CASSVGLGAEAFF.

This chain uses TRBV7-6 with TRBJ2-3; TRBD2 is a possible D gene (5 bases). The ends were cut back, 5 bases at V and 2 bases at J, with 14 bases in the middle. There are 15 residues in the CDR3. Per germline, CDR1 SGHVS and CDR2 FNYEAQ. The CDR3 loop reads CASSLGGSFTDTQYF. The CDR3 DNA is TGTGCCAGCAGCCTAGGCGGGTCGTTCACAGATACGCAGTATTTT.

This clone was seen more than once but under ten times. This CDR3 reads CAWGRDYEQYF. DNA of the CDR3: TGTGCCTGGGGAAGGGACTACGAGCAGTACTTC. The V gene is TRBV30, the J gene TRBJ2-7, with unresolved D. The germline V gene encodes CDR1 GTSNPN and CDR2 SVGIG (reference sequence). This CDR3 spans 11 amino acids. V was pared by 5 bases and J by 3 bases, with 8 bases between.

The rearrangement links TRBV28 to TRBJ2-1; 8 bases fit TRBD2. V was clipped by 5 bases and J by 10 bases; unmatched bases: 7. CDR1 and CDR2 from the germline V gene are MDHEN and SYDVKM. The CDR3 has 13 amino acids. CDR3 sequence (DNA): TGTGCCAGCAGTACAGCGGGAGTCGTGGAGCAGTTCTTC. It translates to CASSTAGVVEQFF.

The rearrangement joins TRBV27 to TRBJ2-2; perhaps D is TRBD1 or TRBD2 (5 bases each). Trimming cost V 7 bases and J 7 bases, with 25 bases left between them. The CDR3 has 17 amino acids. Germline V gives CDR1 MNHEY, CDR2 SMNVEV (reference sequence). CDR3 sequence: CASTTPGTLVTGGELFF. The CDR3, as DNA: TGTGCCAGCACTACCCCCGGGACCTTAGTAACGGGCGGGGAGCTGTTTTTT.

This sequence joins TRBV11-2 and TRBJ1-2; possible D gene TRBD1, 5 bases. Germline V gives CDR1 SGHAT, CDR2 FQNNGV. Trimming took off 6 bases at V and 7 bases at J, with 15 bases between the two ends. The CDR3 extends over 13 amino acids. The CDR3 region has the DNA TGTGCCAGCAGACTAACCGGACACCCTGGCTACACCTTC. It encodes CASRLTGHPGYTF.

This chain connects TRBV7-8 to TRBJ1-2, with D unclear. CDR1 and CDR2 (germline): SGHVS, FQNEAQ. V was shortened by 1 base and J by 0 bases, with 12 bases between the two germline ends. The CDR3 extends over 16 amino acids. CDR3 amino acids: CASSLERETSNYGYTF. CDR3 in DNA: TGTGCCAGCAGCTTAGAACGGGAAACCTCTAACTATGGCTACACCTTC.

The rearrangement links TRBV27 to TRBJ2-7, with 7 positions matching TRBD1. CDR1 is MNHEY and CDR2 is SMNVEV in the germline V gene (reference sequence). The V segment lost 0 bases and the J segment 3 bases; nucleotides outside the gene matches: 8. The CDR3 covers 16 residues. CDR3 sequence reads: CASSLSAGTVIYEQYF. CDR3 nucleotide sequence: TGTGCCAGCAGTTTATCGGCCGGGACAGTTATCTACGAGCAGTACTTC.

This rearrangement joins TRBV5-1 to TRBJ2-3; tentative D call: TRBD2 (6 bases). Looked up from germline, CDR1 is SGHRS and CDR2 is YFSETQ. The CDR3 length is 18 residues. Trimming shortened V by 3 bases and J by 3 bases, and 23 bases separated the two germline ends. As DNA, the CDR3 is TGCGCCAGCAGCTCGTTTCTTATAGCGGCGAGAGGAACAGATACGCAGTATTTT. It yields the protein CASSSFLIAARGTDTQYF.

This clone was counted once. The J gene is TRBJ2-7, the V gene TRBV7-8, with a tentative D call TRBD2 (6 bases). This CDR3 has 13 residues. Per germline, CDR1 SGHVS and CDR2 FQNEAQ. The V gene lost 5 bases and the J gene lost 9 bases, with 17 bases spanning the gap. The CDR3 DNA sequence: TGTGCCAGCAGCCCCTATGGGGGGATGATGCAGTACTTC. This sequence encodes CASSPYGGMMQYF.

This rearrangement joins TRBV27 to TRBJ1-5, with D possibly being TRBD1 (6 bases). Trimming shortened V by 6 bases and J by 0 bases, and 12 bases separated the two germline ends. The CDR3 totals 15 residues. CDR1 and CDR2 from the germline V gene are MNHEY and SMNVEV (reference sequence). The CDR3 DNA reads as TGTGCCAGCAGATCGTTGGGGGCTAGCAATCAGCCCCAGCATTTT. Protein: CASRSLGASNQPQHF.

The chain has TRBV5-6 and TRBJ2-1; 7 bases are shared with TRBD2. Germline V gives CDR1 SGHDT, CDR2 YYEEEE. The CDR3 is made up of 15 amino acids. V lost 2 bases, J lost 6 bases, and 8 bases stayed unmatched. The CDR3 DNA sequence: TGTGCCAGCAGCTTCCTCGCGGGAGTCGGCAATGAGCAGTTCTTC. Protein sequence: CASSFLAGVGNEQFF. Supplemented by reference TRBV5-6 and TRBJ2-1, the full variable domain reads DAGVTQSPTHLIKTRGQQVTLRCSPKSGHDTVSWYQQALGQGPQFIFQYYEEEERQRGNFPDRFSGHQFPNYSSELNVNALLLGDSALYLCASSFLAGVGNEQFFGPGTRLTVL.

The rearrangement links TRBV5-1 to TRBJ2-7; tentative D call: TRBD2 (6 bases). The CDR3 consists of 17 residues. The V end lost 3 bases, the J end lost 0 bases, and 19 bases lay between the germline ends. Germline V gives CDR1 SGHRS, CDR2 YFSETQ. CDR3 protein: CASSSPTRGRSSYEQYF. The DNA for the CDR3 is TGCGCCAGCAGCTCGCCCACCCGAGGGAGGAGCTCCTACGAGCAGTACTTC.

This chain joins TRBV19 and TRBJ2-7; D tentatively reads TRBD1 or TRBD2 (5 bases each). V shed 3 bases and J shed 5 bases, with 14 bases lying between them. CDR1 LNHDA and CDR2 SQIVND come from the germline V gene (reference sequence). There are 14 residues in the CDR3. DNA for the CDR3: TGTGCCAGTAGTATTCCGGGACGCATCCACGAGCAGTACTTC. Protein: CASSIPGRIHEQYF.

V gene TRBV2 combines with J gene TRBJ2-4; 9 nucleotides line up with TRBD2. V dropped 8 bases and J dropped 3; count of bases not matched to a gene: 5. CDR1 is SNHLY and CDR2 is FYNNEI in the germline V gene. The CDR3 length is 14 residues. CDR3 coding DNA: TGTGCCAGCGGCGGGAGGGCCGGCAAAAACATTCAGTACTTC. It specifies CASGGRAGKNIQYF.

The chain carries TRBV19 and TRBJ2-5; 9 positions match TRBD2. Germline CDR1 LNHDA, CDR2 SQIVND (reference sequence). The CDR3 has 15 amino acids. After removal of 5 bases from V and 9 bases from J, the junction contained 13 bases not matched to a gene. The CDR3 reads CASSLGLAHLGSQYF. CDR3 coding DNA: TGTGCCAGTAGTCTGGGACTAGCACACCTGGGGTCCCAGTACTTC.

The genes are TRBV19 and TRBJ2-1, with 11 bases that match TRBD2. Per germline, CDR1 LNHDA and CDR2 SQIVND (reference sequence). Trimming at V came to 6 bases and at J to 7 bases, leaving 8 bases not matched to a gene. This CDR3 contains 15 residues. CDR3 sequence: CASSPTSGSTNEQFF. The CDR3 coding sequence is TGTGCCAGTAGCCCCACTAGCGGGAGTACAAATGAGCAGTTCTTC.

The sample holds a few counts of this clone. The chain links TRBV4-2 to TRBJ2-7; D not certain. V dropped 2 bases and J dropped 0 bases, with 11 bases sitting between them. Germline CDR1 reads LGHNA; CDR2 reads YNFKEQ. The CDR3 contains 15 residues. CDR3 protein: CASSQWLGSSYEQYF. CDR3 nucleotides: TGTGCCAGCAGCCAATGGCTCGGCAGCTCCTACGAGCAGTACTTC.

This sequence joins TRBV27 and TRBJ2-7; tentative D call: TRBD2 (5 bases). The CDR3 covers 13 residues. Germline CDR1 is MNHEY and CDR2 is SMNVEV (reference sequence). Trimming removed 4 bases at V and 4 bases at J, with 11 bases between. The CDR3 is CASSWYSGYEQYF. In nucleotides, the CDR3 is TGTGCCAGCAGTTGGTACTCGGGATACGAGCAGTACTTC.

The rearrangement links TRBV5-6 to TRBJ1-1; a possible D gene is TRBD1 (5 bases). This CDR3 region has 15 residues. Trimming took 0 bases from V and 4 from J, leaving 13 bases between them. Germline CDR1 and CDR2: SGHDT and YYEEEE. The CDR3 is CASSLGGAWITEAFF. In DNA form, the CDR3 reads TGTGCCAGCAGCTTGGGGGGCGCTTGGATCACTGAAGCTTTCTTT.

V gene TRBV7-3 combines with J gene TRBJ2-1; 12 nucleotides match TRBD2. With V trimmed by 5 bases and J by 8 bases, 7 bases remained unmatched. The CDR3 is 15 amino acids. Germline-derived CDR1 and CDR2 are SGHTA and FQGTGA. The chain's CDR3 is CASSATSGSTHEQFF. DNA for the CDR3: TGTGCCAGCAGCGCGACTAGCGGGAGTACACATGAGCAGTTCTTC.

This sequence joins TRBV12-5 and TRBJ2-1; 7 bases agree with TRBD2. The length of the CDR3 is 15 residues. The J segment lost 7 bases and the V segment lost 6 bases, leaving 12 bases of the junction unmatched. Per germline, CDR1 LGHNT and CDR2 FRNRAP. The CDR3 DNA reads as TGTGCTAGTGGGAGCCGGGACTATAGCCGGAATGAGCAGTTCTTC. This sequence encodes CASGSRDYSRNEQFF.

The chain combines TRBV29-1 with TRBJ2-3, with TRBD2 identical over 9 bases. Trimming cost V 7 bases and J 2 bases; bases outside gene matches: 13. The CDR3 length is 16 residues. In germline, CDR1 is SQVTM, CDR2 ANQGSEA. The CDR3 region has the DNA TGCAGCGCGTTTGTAAGTCTAGCGGGATTCACAGATACGCAGTATTTT. Its protein is CSAFVSLAGFTDTQYF.

This chain joins TRBV4-1 and TRBJ2-1, with TRBD2 identical over 7 bases. The V and J ends lost 4 bases and 6 bases, in that order; junction bases with no gene match: 12. CDR1 is MGHRA and CDR2 is YSYEKL in the germline V gene. The CDR3 is made up of 16 amino acids. The CDR3 spells CASSLLRAGAFNEQFF. The CDR3 nucleotides read TGCGCCAGCAGCCTCCTGAGGGCGGGAGCGTTCAATGAGCAGTTCTTC.

This clone was counted once. The chain uses TRBV27 and TRBJ2-3, with D hard to call. Germline V gives CDR1 MNHEY, CDR2 SMNVEV (reference sequence). Trimming cost V 1 base and J 3 bases, with 14 bases left between them. The CDR3 is made up of 16 amino acids. The CDR3 is CASSLYWRTETDTQYF. CDR3 nucleotide sequence: TGTGCCAGCAGTTTATATTGGCGAACCGAAACAGATACGCAGTATTTT.

The chain joins TRBV11-2 to TRBJ2-3; D may correspond to TRBD1 or TRBD2 (5 bases each). CDR3 length: 12 amino acids. Trimming removed 5 bases from V and 6 bases from J, with 9 bases in between. Looked up from germline, CDR1 is SGHAT and CDR2 is FQNNGV. Written as DNA, the CDR3 is TGTGCCAGCAGCCTTTGGGGGGATACGCAGTATTTT. Translating gives CASSLWGDTQYF.